This T cell receptor beta chain appears in the sequencing data of a study of technical replicates of blood from a handful of donors. The CDR3 covers 15 residues. The germline CDR1 and CDR2 sequences are ENHRY and SYGVKD. The ends were cut back, 0 bases at V and 5 bases at J, with 11 bases in the middle. The repertoire was sequenced with immunoSEQ multiplex PCR; TCRdb's copy has only in-frame clones and lacks some. The table shows approximately 75,000 clones, with 95% to 98% occurring only once. The TCR sequence derives from a human donor in good health. The sample was T cells isolated from PBMCs. This chain joins TRBV10-3 and TRBJ2-1; D not certain. The CDR3 sequence: CAISESIAANNEQFF. CDR3 DNA sequence: TGTGCCATCAGTGAGTCGATAGCTGCTAACAATGAGCAGTTCTTC.